The clone carrying this T cell receptor (beta chain) was observed a few times. Its matching antigen is unknown. This CDR3 is 15 amino acids long. Germline V gene lookup returns CDR1 MNHEY and CDR2 SMNVEV (reference sequence). V was trimmed by 2 bases and J by 2 bases, leaving 10 bases between them. A universal primer site came from template switching; cDNA carried unique molecular identifiers. TCRdb reprocessed the 5' RACE reads via MiXCR and lists one record per CDR3 protein. Of 300,000 to 400,000 distinct CDR3 sequences listed, around 9% are singletons. These data belong to a study of identical twins. Findings and limits, study-wide: While abundant cord blood beta clonotypes carried fewer insertions, memory repertoires showed no such pattern. Out-of-frame TCR alpha sharing observed in monozygotic twins exceeded model estimates.

Specimen: naive T cells sorted from blood. The rearrangement joins TRBV27 to TRBJ1-5, with D unclear. This TCR derives from a woman between 50 and 59 years old in good health. The CDR3 DNA reads as TGTGCCAGCAGTTTAGGAAGGGTGGGCAATCAGCCCCAGCATTTT. Translation: CASSLGRVGNQPQHF.